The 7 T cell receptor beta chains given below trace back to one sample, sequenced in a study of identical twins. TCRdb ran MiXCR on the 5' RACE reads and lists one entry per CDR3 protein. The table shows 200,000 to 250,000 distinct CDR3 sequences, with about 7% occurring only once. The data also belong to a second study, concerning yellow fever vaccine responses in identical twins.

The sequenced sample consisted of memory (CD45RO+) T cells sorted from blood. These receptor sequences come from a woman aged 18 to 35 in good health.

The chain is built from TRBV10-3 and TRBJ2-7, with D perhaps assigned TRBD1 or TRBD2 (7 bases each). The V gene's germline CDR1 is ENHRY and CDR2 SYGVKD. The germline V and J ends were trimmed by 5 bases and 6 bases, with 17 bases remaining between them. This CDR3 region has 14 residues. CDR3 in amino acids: CAISLDREGCEQYV. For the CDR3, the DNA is TGTGCCATCAGTCTAGACAGGGAGGGTTGCGAGCAGTACGTC.

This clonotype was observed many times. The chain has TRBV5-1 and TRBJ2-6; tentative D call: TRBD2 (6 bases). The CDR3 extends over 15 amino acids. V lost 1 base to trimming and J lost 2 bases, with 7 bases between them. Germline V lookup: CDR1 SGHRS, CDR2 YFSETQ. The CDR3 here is CASSLPGAGANVLTF. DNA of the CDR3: TGCGCCAGCAGCTTGCCGGGGGCTGGGGCCAACGTCCTGACTTTC.

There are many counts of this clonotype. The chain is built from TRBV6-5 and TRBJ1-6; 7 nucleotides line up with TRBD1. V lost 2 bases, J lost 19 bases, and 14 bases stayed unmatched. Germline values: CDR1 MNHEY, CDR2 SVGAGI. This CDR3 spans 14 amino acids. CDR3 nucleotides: TGTGCCAGCAGTTACGCTTATCCGGGTGGGGGACAGCACTTT. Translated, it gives CASSYAYPGGGQHF.

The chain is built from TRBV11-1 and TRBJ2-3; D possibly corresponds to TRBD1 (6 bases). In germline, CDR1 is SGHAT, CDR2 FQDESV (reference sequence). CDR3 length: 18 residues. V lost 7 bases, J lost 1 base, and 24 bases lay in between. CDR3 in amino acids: CASTPRGIATLGTDTQYF. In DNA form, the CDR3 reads TGTGCCAGCACCCCAAGGGGGATAGCGACATTGGGCACAGATACGCAGTATTTT. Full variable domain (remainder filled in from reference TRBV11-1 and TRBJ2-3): EAEVAQSPRYKITEKSQAVAFWCDPISGHATLYWYRQILGQGPELLVQFQDESVVDDSQLPKDRFSAERLKGVDSTLKIQPAELGDSAMYLCASTPRGIATLGTDTQYFGPGTRLTVL.

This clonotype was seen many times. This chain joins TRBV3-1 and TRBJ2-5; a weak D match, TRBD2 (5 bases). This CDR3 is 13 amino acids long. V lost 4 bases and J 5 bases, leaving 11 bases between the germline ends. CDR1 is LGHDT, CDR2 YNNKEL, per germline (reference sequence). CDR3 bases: TGTGCCAGCAGCCTCCAGCGGATGGAGACCCAGTACTTC. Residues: CASSLQRMETQYF.

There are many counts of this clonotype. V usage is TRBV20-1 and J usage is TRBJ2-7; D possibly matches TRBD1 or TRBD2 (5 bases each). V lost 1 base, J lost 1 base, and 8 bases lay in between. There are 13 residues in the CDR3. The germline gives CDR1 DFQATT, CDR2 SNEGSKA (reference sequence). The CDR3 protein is CSARGGSSYEQYF. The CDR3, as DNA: TGCAGTGCTAGAGGGGGGTCTTCCTACGAGCAGTACTTC.

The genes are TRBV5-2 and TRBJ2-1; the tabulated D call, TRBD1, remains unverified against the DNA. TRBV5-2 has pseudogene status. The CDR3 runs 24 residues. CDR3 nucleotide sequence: TGTGCCAGCAACGTGGGCGTGTTGGGGCGCTCGGACAGGCGAAAAAACATCTCCTACAATGAGCAGTTCTTC. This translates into CASNVGVLGRSDRRKNISYNEQFF.